This entry lists 26 T cell receptor beta chains sequenced from one sample in a study of cytomegalovirus exposure and HLA in healthy donors. The study ran its PCR with 60 Vbeta and 13 Jbeta primers. Assay: immunoSEQ multiplex PCR; the TCRdb copy retains only in-frame clones and omits some. The table shows 58,000 or so clones, with around 75% occurring only once. Sequenced sample: PBMCs. These receptors were obtained from a woman aged 40 to 50 in good health and CMV-seropositive.

The rearrangement joins TRBV5-6 to TRBJ2-7, with TRBD1 matching over 9 bases. The CDR3 sequence is 14 residues long. With V trimmed by 7 bases and J by 6 bases, 11 bases remained unmatched. CDR1 and CDR2 from the germline V gene are SGHDT and YYEEEE. The CDR3 bases are TGTGCCAGCGGGAGGGACAGGGTAGATTGCGAGCAGTACTTC. Translated, it gives CASGRDRVDCEQYF.

This rearrangement joins TRBV2 to TRBJ1-5, with 10 positions matching TRBD1. V lost 5 bases to trimming and J lost 4 bases; unmatched junction nucleotides: 2. Germline CDR1 and CDR2: SNHLY and FYNNEI. There are 14 residues in the CDR3. As DNA, the CDR3 is TGTGCCAGCAGTCCGGGACAGGGGAATCAGCCCCAGCATTTT. It yields the protein CASSPGQGNQPQHF.

The gene calls are TRBV7-8 and TRBJ1-3, with 8 bases matching TRBD1. The V gene's germline CDR1 is SGHVS and CDR2 FQNEAQ. Losses at the gene ends were 3 bases for V and 2 bases for J; bases not matched to a gene: 6. The CDR3 extends over 16 amino acids. The CDR3 nucleotides read TGTGCCAGCAGCTTGGGCGGACAGGGTGCTGGAAACACCATATATTTT. This gives the protein CASSLGGQGAGNTIYF.

CDR3 region: CASSPTITNTEAFF. The CDR3 DNA reads as TGTGCCAGCTCACCCACGATTACTAACACTGAAGCTTTCTTT. The genes are TRBV18 and TRBJ1-1; D unclear. Trimming took 3 bases from V and 2 from J, leaving 10 bases between them. CDR3 length: 14 residues. Germline V gives CDR1 KGHSH, CDR2 LQKENI.

The gene calls are TRBV2 and TRBJ2-1; 11 bases fit TRBD2. Looked up from germline, CDR1 is SNHLY and CDR2 is FYNNEI. With V trimmed by 8 bases and J by 6 bases, 0 bases remained unmatched. The CDR3 has 12 amino acids. The CDR3 sequence: CASGTSGNEQFF. CDR3 coding DNA: TGTGCCAGCGGGACTAGCGGCAATGAGCAGTTCTTC.

V usage is TRBV19 and J usage is TRBJ2-6; maybe TRBD1 (6 bases). Germline V lookup: CDR1 LNHDA, CDR2 SQIVND (reference sequence). V was trimmed by 7 bases and J by 1 base, leaving 11 bases between them. This CDR3 comprises 15 residues. The DNA for the CDR3 is TGTGCCAGTACCGCTACAGGGTCTGGGGCCAACGTCCTGACTTTC. Its protein product is CASTATGSGANVLTF.

The chain uses TRBV5-1 and TRBJ1-1; no clear D. Germline CDR1 SGHRS, CDR2 YFSETQ. Trimming left V 0 bases short and J 4 bases short, with 10 bases between. The CDR3 spans 14 residues. The CDR3 loop reads CASSLGPSTTEAFF. As DNA, the CDR3 is TGCGCCAGCAGCTTGGGGCCCAGTACCACTGAAGCTTTCTTT.

This clone occurred once. The gene calls are TRBV27 and TRBJ1-5, with a possible D match to TRBD1 (5 bases). V was shortened by 4 bases and J by 0 bases, with 13 bases between the two germline ends. This CDR3 comprises 16 residues. Germline V lookup: CDR1 MNHEY, CDR2 SMNVEV (reference sequence). This chain's CDR3 is CASSSGGSASNQPQHF. DNA of the CDR3: TGTGCCAGCAGTTCGGGGGGTTCCGCTAGCAATCAGCCCCAGCATTTT.

This chain connects TRBV7-2 to TRBJ1-2; D is ambiguous. The CDR3 has 13 amino acids. Trimming removed 2 bases from V and 8 bases from J, with 12 bases in between. From germline, CDR1 is SGHTA and CDR2 FQGNSA. This CDR3 is CASSLSPAGGYTF. The CDR3 bases are TGTGCCAGCAGCTTAAGCCCGGCGGGGGGCTACACCTTC.

V usage is TRBV6-1 and J usage is TRBJ2-1; the D gene is possibly TRBD1 (6 bases). The germline gives CDR1 MNHNS, CDR2 SASEGT. Trimming removed 4 bases from V and 8 bases from J, with 15 bases in between. The CDR3 length is 14 residues. The CDR3 nucleotides read TGTGCCAGCAGTGTCAGGGGTCAGTACTATGAGCAGTTCTTC. Translated: CASSVRGQYYEQFF.

This chain links TRBV12-5 with TRBJ1-1; a possible D gene is TRBD1 (5 bases). The CDR3 length is 13 residues. V gave up 1 base and J gave up 5 bases, with 8 bases separating them. From germline, CDR1 is LGHNT and CDR2 FRNRAP. The CDR3 is CASGLGPGTEAFF. DNA of the CDR3: TGTGCTAGTGGTTTGGGACCAGGGACTGAAGCTTTCTTT. Full variable domain (outside the CDR3, taken from reference TRBV12-5 and TRBJ1-1): DARVTQTPRHKVTEMGQEVTMRCQPILGHNTVFWYRQTMMQGLELLAYFRNRAPLDDSGMPKDRFSAEMPDATLATLKIQPSEPRDSAVYFCASGLGPGTEAFFGQGTRLTVV.

In its sample, this clone was seen a few times. The CDR3 protein is CAFSRGSDTEAFF. The CDR3, as DNA: TGTGCCTTTTCTAGGGGCTCGGACACTGAAGCTTTCTTT. This chain connects TRBV2 to TRBJ1-1, with D perhaps TRBD1 (5 bases). V shed 11 bases and J shed 3 bases, with 16 bases lying between them. This CDR3 is built from 13 residues. Germline V gene sequence: CDR1 SNHLY, CDR2 FYNNEI.

The V call is TRBV19, the J call TRBJ2-7; the D is unclear. V lost 4 bases and J 1 base, leaving 8 bases between the germline ends. Germline CDR1 reads LNHDA; CDR2 reads SQIVND (reference sequence). The CDR3 covers 13 residues. The CDR3 protein is CASSTTHSYEQYF. DNA for the CDR3: TGTGCCAGTAGTACGACACATTCCTACGAGCAGTACTTC.

The chain recombines TRBV30 with TRBJ1-3, with TRBD1 identical over 9 bases. The CDR3 has 14 residues. The germline CDR1 and CDR2 sequences are GTSNPN and SVGIG (reference sequence). The trim removed 0 bases at V and 4 bases at J, leaving 1 base unmatched. The CDR3 DNA is TGTGCCTGGAGTGTAGGACAGGGGGGAAACACCATATATTTT. This encodes CAWSVGQGGNTIYF.

The chain has TRBV6-5 and TRBJ2-1; 7 bases are shared with TRBD1. The CDR3 covers 13 residues. The germline gives CDR1 MNHEY, CDR2 SVGAGI. After removal of 9 bases from V and 2 bases from J, the junction contained 4 bases not matched to a gene. The CDR3 here is CASSQGTYNEQFF. The CDR3 region has the DNA TGTGCCAGTTCACAGGGGACCTACAATGAGCAGTTCTTC.

This chain uses TRBV5-4 with TRBJ2-3; 10 nucleotides agree with TRBD1. This CDR3 is built from 16 residues. The germline gives CDR1 SGHNT, CDR2 YYREEE (reference sequence). The ends lost 6 bases at V and 3 bases at J; junction bases unmatched: 10. The CDR3 sequence is CASTIRRQGATDTQYF. For the CDR3, the DNA is TGTGCCAGCACCATTCGCCGACAGGGGGCTACAGATACGCAGTATTTT.

The J gene is TRBJ2-1, the V gene TRBV5-4; 10 bases line up with TRBD2. The V gene's germline CDR1 is SGHNT and CDR2 YYREEE (reference sequence). The CDR3 is 14 residues long. V gave up 4 bases and J gave up 10 bases; unmatched junction bases: 8. The chain's CDR3 is CASSTSGGAGEQFF. The DNA of the CDR3 is TGTGCCAGCAGCACCAGCGGGGGGGCAGGAGAGCAGTTCTTC.

The chain uses TRBV10-3 and TRBJ1-2; no clear D gene. CDR3 size: 16 residues. Germline V lookup: CDR1 ENHRY, CDR2 SYGVKD. The germline V and J ends were trimmed by 6 bases and 1 base, with 18 bases remaining between them. The CDR3 bases are TGTGCCATCAGCGCCCCCCCGTCAGGAATTAACTATGGCTACACCTTC. The encoded protein is CAISAPPSGINYGYTF.

The chain couples TRBV5-1 to TRBJ2-7, with D unclear. The CDR3 is made up of 15 amino acids. V lost 2 bases and J 2 bases, leaving 14 bases between the germline ends. Germline lookup yields CDR1 SGHRS and CDR2 YFSETQ. Here the CDR3 reads CASSLESGGTYEQYF. CDR3 DNA: TGCGCCAGCAGCTTAGAGTCCGGCGGTACCTACGAGCAGTACTTC.

This chain links TRBV30 with TRBJ1-1, with D unclear. Germline V CDR1 and CDR2: GTSNPN, SVGIG (reference sequence). CDR3 length: 14 amino acids. V was trimmed by 4 bases and J by 0 bases, leaving 12 bases between them. The CDR3 protein is CAWKASGMNTEAFF. The CDR3 bases are TGTGCCTGGAAGGCCTCGGGAATGAACACTGAAGCTTTCTTT. Full variable domain (missing parts from reference TRBV30 and TRBJ1-1): SQTIHQWPATLVQPVGSPLSLECTVEGTSNPNLYWYRQAAGRGLQLLFYSVGIGQISSEVPQNLSASRPQDRQFILSSKKLLLSDSGFYLCAWKASGMNTEAFFGQGTRLTVV.

This sequence joins TRBV18 and TRBJ1-6; no reliable D call. The CDR3 has 16 residues. CDR1 is KGHSH, CDR2 LQKENI, per germline. The V gene lost 2 bases and the J gene lost 8 bases, with 16 bases spanning the gap. CDR3 residues: CASSPSSTRRDSPLHF. Here the CDR3 DNA reads TGTGCCAGCTCACCAAGTAGTACCCGGAGAGATTCACCCCTCCACTTT.

The chain combines TRBV5-6 with TRBJ1-2; 9 bases map to TRBD1. Germline CDR1 and CDR2: SGHDT and YYEEEE. The junction had 5 bases not matched to a gene; V was cut back by 0 bases and J by 8 bases. The CDR3 has 14 residues. In nucleotides, the CDR3 is TGTGCCAGCAGCTTGGTTACAGGGGGCGACGGCTACACCTTC. Its translation is CASSLVTGGDGYTF.

The genes are TRBV14 and TRBJ1-1; D is undetermined. V lost 2 bases and J lost 3, with 7 bases in between. CDR1 and CDR2 from the germline V gene are SGHDN and FVKESK. The CDR3 contains 13 residues. The CDR3, as DNA: TGTGCCAGCAGCCAATATCAGTACACTGAAGCTTTCTTT. Protein product: CASSQYQYTEAFF.

The count of this clone is one. This rearrangement joins TRBV5-1 to TRBJ1-6, with 9 bases lining up with TRBD1. Germline CDR1 and CDR2: SGHRS and YFSETQ. The CDR3 consists of 15 residues. J gave up 5 bases and V 2 bases, and 2 bases lay outside the gene matches. DNA for the CDR3: TGCGCCAGCAGCTTAAGGACAGGGGATAATTCACCCCTCCACTTT. Translation gives CASSLRTGDNSPLHF.

The chain carries TRBV5-1 and TRBJ2-7; perhaps TRBD1 as D (6 bases). The germline V gene encodes CDR1 SGHRS and CDR2 YFSETQ. CDR3 length equals 15 residues. V lost 4 bases and J 0 bases, leaving 14 bases between the germline ends. Here the CDR3 reads CASSIGGTTSYEQYF. The DNA of the CDR3 is TGCGCCAGCAGCATAGGTGGGACAACCTCCTACGAGCAGTACTTC.

CDR3 coding DNA: TGTGCCAGCAGCCTGAAGACAGGGTTCCCCACAGATACGCAGTATTTT. Amino acids: CASSLKTGFPTDTQYF. V usage is TRBV14 and J usage is TRBJ2-3; 7 positions match TRBD1. V shed 4 bases and J 2 bases; nucleotides not matched to a gene: 9. CDR3 length: 16 amino acids. Germline values: CDR1 SGHDN, CDR2 FVKESK.